This record looks at one T cell receptor (beta chain) sequence and its context. Sequenced by immunoSEQ multiplex PCR; TCRdb stores in-frame clones only, minus some. The sample carries 150,000 to 200,000 clones, roughly 88% recorded once. V shed 4 bases and J shed 0 bases, with 7 bases lying between them. This CDR3 is built from 14 residues. Germline CDR1 reads LGHDT; CDR2 reads YNNKEL (reference sequence). The entry originates in a study of control samples from healthy donors and cancer patients. The V gene is TRBV3-1 (or the pseudogene TRBV3-2), the J gene TRBJ1-5; perhaps TRBD1 as D (5 bases). The sample comprised blood. The receptor comes from a woman under 40 in good health. DNA for the CDR3: TGTGCCAGCAGCCGGGGACTTAGCAATCAGCCCCAGCATTTT. This encodes CASSRGLSNQPQHF.